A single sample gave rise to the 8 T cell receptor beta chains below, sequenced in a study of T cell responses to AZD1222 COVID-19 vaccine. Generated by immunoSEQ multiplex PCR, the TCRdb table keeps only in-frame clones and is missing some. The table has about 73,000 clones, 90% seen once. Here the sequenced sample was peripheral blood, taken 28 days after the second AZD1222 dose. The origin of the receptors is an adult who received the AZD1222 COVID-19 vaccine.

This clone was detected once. The CDR3 sequence is CASSSTATGQNIQYF. CDR3 bases: TGTGCCAGCTCCTCCACCGCCACGGGTCAAAACATTCAGTACTTC. J is TRBJ2-4 and V is TRBV18; D gene unclear. The CDR3 has 15 residues. In germline, CDR1 is KGHSH, CDR2 LQKENI. The V gene lost 6 bases and the J gene lost 5 bases, with 17 bases spanning the gap.

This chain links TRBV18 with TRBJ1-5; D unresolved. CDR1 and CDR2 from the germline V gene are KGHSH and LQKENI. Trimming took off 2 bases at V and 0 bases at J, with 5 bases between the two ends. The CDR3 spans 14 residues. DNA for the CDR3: TGTGCCAGCTCACCATGGGGTAGCAATCAGCCCCAGCATTTT. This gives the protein CASSPWGSNQPQHF.

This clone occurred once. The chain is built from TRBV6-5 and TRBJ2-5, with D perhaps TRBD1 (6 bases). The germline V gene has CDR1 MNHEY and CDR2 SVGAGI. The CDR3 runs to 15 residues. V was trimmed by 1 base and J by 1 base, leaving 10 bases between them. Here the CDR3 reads CASSYLKGGQETQYF. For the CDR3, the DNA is TGTGCCAGCAGTTACTTAAAAGGGGGCCAAGAGACCCAGTACTTC.

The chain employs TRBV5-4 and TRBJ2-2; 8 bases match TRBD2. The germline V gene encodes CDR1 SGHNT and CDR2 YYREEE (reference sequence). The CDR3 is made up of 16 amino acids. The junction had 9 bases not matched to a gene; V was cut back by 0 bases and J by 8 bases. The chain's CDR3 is CASSLAGTSSSGELFF. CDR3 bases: TGTGCCAGCAGCTTGGCCGGGACTAGTTCTTCTGGGGAGCTGTTTTTT.

CDR3 in DNA: TGTGCCAGCAGTACTTCCCCGGGACAGGGCTACGAGCAGTACTTC. Translation gives CASSTSPGQGYEQYF. The chain is built from TRBV11-1 and TRBJ2-7, with 9 positions matching TRBD1. Germline V lookup: CDR1 SGHAT, CDR2 FQDESV (reference sequence). The CDR3 has 15 amino acids. V lost 6 bases to trimming and J lost 3 bases; unmatched junction nucleotides: 9.

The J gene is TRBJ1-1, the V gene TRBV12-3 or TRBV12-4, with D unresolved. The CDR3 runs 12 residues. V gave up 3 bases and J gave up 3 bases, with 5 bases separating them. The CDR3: CASSFADTEAFF. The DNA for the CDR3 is TGTGCCAGCAGTTTTGCAGACACTGAAGCTTTCTTT.

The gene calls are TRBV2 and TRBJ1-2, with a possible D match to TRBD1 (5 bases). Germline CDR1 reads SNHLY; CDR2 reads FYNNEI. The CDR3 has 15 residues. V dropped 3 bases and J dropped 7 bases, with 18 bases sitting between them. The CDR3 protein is CASSEAGGWRAGYTF. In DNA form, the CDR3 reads TGTGCCAGCAGTGAGGCGGGGGGTTGGAGGGCTGGCTACACCTTC.

The CDR3 is CASSVNVGSGANVLTF. Here the CDR3 DNA reads TGCGCCAGCAGCGTTAATGTGGGGTCCGGGGCCAACGTCCTGACTTTC. The chain is built from TRBV5-1 and TRBJ2-6; D gene uncertain. CDR1 is SGHRS, CDR2 YFSETQ, per germline. This CDR3 contains 16 residues. The V end lost 4 bases, the J end lost 4 bases, and 15 bases lay between the germline ends.